The clone carrying this TCR beta chain rates as medium-sized. This entry is derived from a study of graft-versus-host responses after intestinal transplantation. Overall study context: Each patient got anti-thymocyte globulin induction, then tacrolimus and steroids for about 3 years. Overall study results and limits: Detected in recipient marrow were GvH clones, some of which were first observed in ileum or blood.

The study plated around 200,000 CFSE-labeled responders with around 200,000 irradiated, violet-dye-labeled stimulators. Proliferating CFSE-low CD3+CD4+ and CD3+CD8+ responders were sorted post-reaction. Germline-derived CDR1 and CDR2 are ENHRY and SYGVKD. CDR3 length: 15 residues. After removal of 6 bases from V and 0 bases from J, the junction contained 4 bases not matched to a gene. Sequenced by immunoSEQ multiplex PCR; TCRdb stores in-frame clones only, minus some. The table shows some 25,000 clones, with about 40% occurring only once. The V call is TRBV10-3, the J call TRBJ2-7, with 11 bases identical to TRBD1. The material sequenced was alloreactive CD4+ T cells from a mixed lymphocyte reaction culture, taken before intestinal transplant. Documented subset: CFSE-low proliferating T cells sorted from roughly 6-day pre-transplant mixed lymphocyte reaction (GvH or HvG direction). This clonotype originated in a human patient who received an intestinal transplant. CDR3 bases: TGTGCCATCAGCGAGGGGACAGGGGGCTCCTACGAGCAGTACTTC. Protein sequence: CAISEGTGGSYEQYF.